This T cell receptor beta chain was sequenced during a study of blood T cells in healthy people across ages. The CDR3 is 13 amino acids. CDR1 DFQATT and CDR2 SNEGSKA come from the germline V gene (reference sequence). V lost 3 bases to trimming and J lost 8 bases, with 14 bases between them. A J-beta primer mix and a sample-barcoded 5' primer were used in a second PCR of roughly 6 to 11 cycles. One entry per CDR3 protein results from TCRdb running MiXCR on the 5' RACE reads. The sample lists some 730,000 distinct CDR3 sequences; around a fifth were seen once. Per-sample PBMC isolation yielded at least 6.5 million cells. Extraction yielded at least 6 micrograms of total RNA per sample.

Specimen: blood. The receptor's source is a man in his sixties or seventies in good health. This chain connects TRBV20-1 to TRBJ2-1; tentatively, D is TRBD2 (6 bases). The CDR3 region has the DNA TGCAGTGCTAGTACCGGGGGATTGGATGAGCAGTTCTTC. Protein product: CSASTGGLDEQFF.